The present TCR beta chain was sequenced within a study of blood T cell repertoires in COVID-19. Germline loops: CDR1 SGHRS, CDR2 YFSETQ. V dropped 7 bases and J dropped 6 bases, with 20 bases sitting between them. The CDR3 has 15 residues. In the source study's methods: Cell counts per sample came from amplifying reference gene primers. Using immunoSEQ multiplex PCR, the repertoire was profiled, and TCRdb retains in-frame clones only, with some absent. V and J calls and clone size are as listed in that table; D and trimming were resolved from the DNA. The top ten clones hold more than 1.5% of a sample with 120,000 to 150,000 clones, 80% to 90% of them seen once.

Material: peripheral blood. This receptor was obtained from a woman aged 55-69 years with acute or convalescent COVID-19. The V call is TRBV5-1, the J call TRBJ2-4; tentative D call: TRBD2 (7 bases). The CDR3 region has the DNA TGCGCCAGCTCGAGGGAGGGGGGCCCCAGAAACATTCAGTACTTC. Translated, it gives CASSREGGPRNIQYF.